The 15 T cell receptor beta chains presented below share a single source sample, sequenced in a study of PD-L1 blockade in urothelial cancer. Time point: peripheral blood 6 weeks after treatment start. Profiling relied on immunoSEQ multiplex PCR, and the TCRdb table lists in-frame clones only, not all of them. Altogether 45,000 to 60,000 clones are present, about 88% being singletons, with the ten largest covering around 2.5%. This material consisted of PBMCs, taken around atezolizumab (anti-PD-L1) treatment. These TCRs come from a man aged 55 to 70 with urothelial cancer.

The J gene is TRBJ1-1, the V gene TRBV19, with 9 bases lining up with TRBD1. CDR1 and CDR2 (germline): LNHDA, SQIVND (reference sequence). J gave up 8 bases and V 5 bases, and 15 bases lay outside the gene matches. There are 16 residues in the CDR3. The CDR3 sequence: CASSYRVTGTGTEAFF. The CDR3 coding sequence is TGTGCCAGTAGTTACCGGGTTACCGGGACAGGGACCGAAGCTTTCTTT. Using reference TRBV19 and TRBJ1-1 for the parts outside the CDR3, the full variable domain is DGGITQSPKYLFRKEGQNVTLSCEQNLNHDAMYWYRQDPGQGLRLIYYSQIVNDFQKGDIAEGYSVSREKKESFPLTVTSAQKNPTAFYLCASSYRVTGTGTEAFFGQGTRLTVV.

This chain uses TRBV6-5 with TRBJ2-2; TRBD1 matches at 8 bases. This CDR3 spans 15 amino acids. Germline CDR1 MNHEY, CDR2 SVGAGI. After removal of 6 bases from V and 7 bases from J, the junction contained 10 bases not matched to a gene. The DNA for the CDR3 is TGTGCCAGCAGACCCGGGACAGGCTCCGGCGGGGAGCTGTTTTTT. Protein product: CASRPGTGSGGELFF.

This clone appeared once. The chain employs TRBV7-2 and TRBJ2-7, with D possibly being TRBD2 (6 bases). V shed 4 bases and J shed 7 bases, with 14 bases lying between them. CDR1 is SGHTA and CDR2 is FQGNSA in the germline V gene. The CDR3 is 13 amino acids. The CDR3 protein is CASSSKQGGEQYF. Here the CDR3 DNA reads TGTGCCAGCAGCTCCAAACAAGGAGGGGAGCAGTACTTC. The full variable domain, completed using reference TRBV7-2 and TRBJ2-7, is GAGVSQSPSNKVTEKGKDVELRCDPISGHTALYWYRQSLGQGLEFLIYFQGNSAPDKSGLPSDRFSAERTGGSVSTLTIQRTQQEDSAVYLCASSSKQGGEQYFGPGTRLTVT.

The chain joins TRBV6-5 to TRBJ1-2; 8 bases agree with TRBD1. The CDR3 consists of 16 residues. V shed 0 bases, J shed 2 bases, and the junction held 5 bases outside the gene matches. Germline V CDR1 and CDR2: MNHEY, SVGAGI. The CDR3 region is CASSYSLSGGNYGYTF. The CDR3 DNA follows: TGTGCCAGCAGTTACTCGTTATCAGGGGGCAACTATGGCTACACCTTC.

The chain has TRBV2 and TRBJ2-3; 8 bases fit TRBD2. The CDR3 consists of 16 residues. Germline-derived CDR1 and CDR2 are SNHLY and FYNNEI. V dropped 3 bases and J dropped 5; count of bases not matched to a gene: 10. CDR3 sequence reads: CASSEIPREAGDTQYF. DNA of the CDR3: TGTGCCAGCAGTGAGATTCCGCGGGAGGCAGGAGATACGCAGTATTTT.

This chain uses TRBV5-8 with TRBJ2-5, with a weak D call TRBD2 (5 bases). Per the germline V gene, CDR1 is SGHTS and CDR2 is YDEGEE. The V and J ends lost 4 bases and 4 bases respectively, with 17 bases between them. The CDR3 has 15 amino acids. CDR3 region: CASSRPYQAGETQYF. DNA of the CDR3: TGTGCCAGCAGCAGACCGTATCAGGCGGGAGAGACCCAGTACTTC.

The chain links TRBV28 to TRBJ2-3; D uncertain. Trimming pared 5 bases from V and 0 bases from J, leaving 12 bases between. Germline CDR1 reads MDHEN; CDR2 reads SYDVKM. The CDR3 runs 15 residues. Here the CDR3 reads CASSEMSFSTDTQYF. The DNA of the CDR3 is TGTGCCAGCAGTGAAATGAGTTTTAGCACAGATACGCAGTATTTT.

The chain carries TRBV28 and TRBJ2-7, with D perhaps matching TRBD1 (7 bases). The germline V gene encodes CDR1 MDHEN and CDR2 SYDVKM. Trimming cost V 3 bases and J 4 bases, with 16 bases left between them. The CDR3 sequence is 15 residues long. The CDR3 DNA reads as TGTGCCAGCAGTTTTGGAGGGGGCCCAAAGTACGAGCAGTACTTC. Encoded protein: CASSFGGGPKYEQYF.

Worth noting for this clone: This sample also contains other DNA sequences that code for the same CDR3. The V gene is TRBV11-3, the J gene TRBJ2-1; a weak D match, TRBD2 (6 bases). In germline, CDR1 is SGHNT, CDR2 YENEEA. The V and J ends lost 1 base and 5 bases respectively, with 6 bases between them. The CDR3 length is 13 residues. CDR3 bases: TGTGCCAGCAGCTTAGCGGGAGACAATGAGCAGTTCTTC. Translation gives CASSLAGDNEQFF.

CDR3 sequence: CASSGRGRGHNEQFF. The CDR3 region has the DNA TGTGCCAGCAGTGGCAGGGGGCGCGGGCACAATGAGCAGTTCTTC. J is TRBJ2-1 and V is TRBV6-1; 8 nucleotides align to TRBD1. Germline lookup yields CDR1 MNHNS and CDR2 SASEGT. This CDR3 is built from 15 residues. Losses at the gene ends were 4 bases for V and 5 bases for J; bases not matched to a gene: 7.

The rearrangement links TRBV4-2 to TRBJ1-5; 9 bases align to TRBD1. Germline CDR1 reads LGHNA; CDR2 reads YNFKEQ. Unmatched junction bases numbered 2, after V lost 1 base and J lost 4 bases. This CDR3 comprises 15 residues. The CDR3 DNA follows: TGTGCCAGCAGCCAAGGGACAGGGGCTAATCAGCCCCAGCATTTT. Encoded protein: CASSQGTGANQPQHF.

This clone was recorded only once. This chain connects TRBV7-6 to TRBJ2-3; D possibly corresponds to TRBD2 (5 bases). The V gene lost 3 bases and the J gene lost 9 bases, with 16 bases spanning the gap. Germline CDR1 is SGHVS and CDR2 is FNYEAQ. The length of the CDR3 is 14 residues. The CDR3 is CASSFSTWELTQYF. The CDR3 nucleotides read TGTGCCAGCAGCTTTTCCACCTGGGAGCTGACGCAGTATTTT.

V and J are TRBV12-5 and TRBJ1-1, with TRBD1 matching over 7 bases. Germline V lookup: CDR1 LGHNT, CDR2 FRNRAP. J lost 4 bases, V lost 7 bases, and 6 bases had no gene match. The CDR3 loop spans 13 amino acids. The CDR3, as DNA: TGTGCTAGTGATAAGGACAGGTCCACTGAAGCTTTCTTT. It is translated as CASDKDRSTEAFF. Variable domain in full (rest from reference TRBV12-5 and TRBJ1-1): DARVTQTPRHKVTEMGQEVTMRCQPILGHNTVFWYRQTMMQGLELLAYFRNRAPLDDSGMPKDRFSAEMPDATLATLKIQPSEPRDSAVYFCASDKDRSTEAFFGQGTRLTVV.

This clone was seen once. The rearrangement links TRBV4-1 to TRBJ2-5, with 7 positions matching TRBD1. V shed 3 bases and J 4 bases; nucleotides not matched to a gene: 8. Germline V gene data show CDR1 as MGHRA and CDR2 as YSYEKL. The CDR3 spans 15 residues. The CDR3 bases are TGCGCCAGCAGCCAGGAGCGACAGGGAAGAGAGACCCAGTACTTC. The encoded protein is CASSQERQGRETQYF.

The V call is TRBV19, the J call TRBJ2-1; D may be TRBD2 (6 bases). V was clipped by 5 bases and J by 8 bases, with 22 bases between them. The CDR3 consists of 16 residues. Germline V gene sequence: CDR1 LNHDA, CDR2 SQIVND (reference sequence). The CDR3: CASSDLADTGVDEQFF. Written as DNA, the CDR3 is TGTGCCAGTAGTGACTTAGCGGACACGGGGGTCGATGAGCAGTTCTTC.